This T cell receptor (beta chain) stems from a study of blood T cell repertoires in COVID-19. At the level of the study: Sources were T cells, B-cell-depleted T cells, or PBMCs; the material itself was cDNA or gDNA.

Germline V gene sequence: CDR1 ENHRY, CDR2 SYGVKD. V was shortened by 6 bases and J by 3 bases, with 24 bases between the two germline ends. The CDR3 is made up of 19 amino acids. Using immunoSEQ multiplex PCR, the repertoire was profiled, and TCRdb retains in-frame clones only, with some absent. Among tens of thousands of clones listed, over 70% were seen once. Sequences were obtained from peripheral blood. The TCR was taken from a man aged 55 to 70 with acute or convalescent COVID-19. The rearrangement joins TRBV10-3 to TRBJ2-6, with D perhaps matching TRBD2 (6 bases). DNA for the CDR3: TGTGCCATCAGCCCGGGGTGGGGCGGGGAAGAAGGTGGGGCCAACGTCCTGACTTTC. It translates to CAISPGWGGEEGGANVLTF.